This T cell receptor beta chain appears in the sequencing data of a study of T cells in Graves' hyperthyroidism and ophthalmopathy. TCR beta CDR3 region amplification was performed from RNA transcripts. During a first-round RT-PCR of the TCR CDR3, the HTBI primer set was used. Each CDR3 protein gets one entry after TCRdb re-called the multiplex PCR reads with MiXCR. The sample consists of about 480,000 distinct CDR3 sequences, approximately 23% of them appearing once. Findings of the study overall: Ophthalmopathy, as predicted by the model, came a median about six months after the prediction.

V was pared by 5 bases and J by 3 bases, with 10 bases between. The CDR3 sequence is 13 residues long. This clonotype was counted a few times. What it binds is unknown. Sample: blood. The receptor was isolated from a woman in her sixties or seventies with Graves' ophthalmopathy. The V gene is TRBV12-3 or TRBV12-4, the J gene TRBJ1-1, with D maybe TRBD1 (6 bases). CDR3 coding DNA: TGTGCCAGCAGTGGACAGAGGTACACTGAAGCTTTCTTT. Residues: CASSGQRYTEAFF.